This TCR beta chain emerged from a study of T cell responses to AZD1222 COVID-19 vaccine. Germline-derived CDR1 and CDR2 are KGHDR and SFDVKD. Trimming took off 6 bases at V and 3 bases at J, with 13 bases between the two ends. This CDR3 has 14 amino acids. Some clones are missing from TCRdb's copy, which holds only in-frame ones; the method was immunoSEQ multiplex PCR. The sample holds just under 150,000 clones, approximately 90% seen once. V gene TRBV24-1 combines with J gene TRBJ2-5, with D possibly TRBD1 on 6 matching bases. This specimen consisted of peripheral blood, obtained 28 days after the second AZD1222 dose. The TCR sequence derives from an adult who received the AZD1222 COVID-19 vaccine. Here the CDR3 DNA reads TGTGCCACCAGTTCTGAAGACAGGAAAGAGACCCAGTACTTC. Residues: CATSSEDRKETQYF.